Below are 32 T cell receptor beta chains sequenced from a single sample in a study of T cell responses to AZD1222 COVID-19 vaccine. Repertoires were generated with immunoSEQ multiplex PCR, while TCRdb's copy carries only in-frame clones and drops some. The table lists about 99,000 clones, more than 75% of them singletons. Here the sequenced sample was peripheral blood, taken 28 days after the second dose of the MenACWY control vaccine. These receptors were obtained from an adult who received the MenACWY meningococcal vaccine as a control.

The CDR3, as DNA: TGTGCCAGCCAACACTCCGGGACAGGGAACCACGAGCAGTACTTC. Residues: CASQHSGTGNHEQYF. The chain carries TRBV28 and TRBJ2-7; 9 bases fit TRBD1. Germline V gene lookup returns CDR1 MDHEN and CDR2 SYDVKM. V was clipped by 8 bases and J by 5 bases; unmatched bases: 13. CDR3 size: 15 residues.

CDR3 sequence: CASSAATGTGGSSYEQYF. CDR3 DNA: TGTGCCAGCAGTGCTGCCACCGGGACAGGGGGCAGCTCCTACGAGCAGTACTTC. The genes are TRBV25-1 and TRBJ2-7, with 12 bases aligning to TRBD1. The J segment lost 0 bases and the V segment lost 4 bases, leaving 10 bases of the junction unmatched. The CDR3 runs 18 residues. In germline, CDR1 is MGHDK, CDR2 SYGVNS.

The chain joins TRBV18 to TRBJ2-7; possible D gene TRBD1, 6 bases. The ends were cut back, 2 bases at V and 5 bases at J, with 16 bases in the middle. Looked up from germline, CDR1 is KGHSH and CDR2 is LQKENI. CDR3 length: 15 residues. CDR3 nucleotide sequence: TGTGCCAGCTCACCATTGGGCAGGGGAAACAACGAGCAGTACTTC. Protein sequence: CASSPLGRGNNEQYF. The full variable domain, its missing parts supplied by reference TRBV18 and TRBJ2-7, is NAGVMQNPRHLVRRRGQEARLRCSPMKGHSHVYWYRQLPEEGLKFMVYLQKENIIDESGMPKERFSAEFPKEGPSILRIQQVVRGDSAAYFCASSPLGRGNNEQYFGPGTRLTVT.

Concerning this clone: This sample includes further DNA sequences coding for the same CDR3. The V and J genes are TRBV30 and TRBJ2-1, with a weak D call TRBD1 (6 bases). The CDR3 consists of 12 residues. Per germline, CDR1 GTSNPN and CDR2 SVGIG (reference sequence). V was cut by 3 bases and J by 6 bases, with 9 bases left in between. The CDR3 loop reads CAWSRQVNEQFF. CDR3 DNA: TGTGCCTGGAGCCGACAGGTCAATGAGCAGTTCTTC.

The V and J genes are TRBV18 and TRBJ2-5, with 8 bases that match TRBD1. The CDR3 length is 16 residues. V gave up 0 bases and J gave up 1 base; unmatched junction bases: 4. In germline, CDR1 is KGHSH, CDR2 LQKENI. As DNA, the CDR3 is TGTGCCAGCTCACCACCAGGACAGGGAGGCCAAGAGACCCAGTACTTC. Its protein is CASSPPGQGGQETQYF.

This chain connects TRBV21-1 to TRBJ1-5; TRBD1 reflects the table's D call only, with no check against the DNA. TRBV21-1 is labeled a pseudogene. The CDR3 spans 18 residues. The CDR3 is CASSTGTGGSESNQPQHF. CDR3 nucleotides: TGTGCCAGCAGCACAGGGACAGGGGGGTCGGAGAGCAATCAGCCCCAGCATTTT.

V gene TRBV19 combines with J gene TRBJ1-5; D remains unclear. Germline CDR1 and CDR2: LNHDA and SQIVND (reference sequence). The CDR3 has 16 amino acids. V was cut by 10 bases and J by 2 bases, with 21 bases left in between. The CDR3 DNA follows: TGTGCCACCAACAACGCCGGGTGGTTAGGCAATCAGCCCCAGCATTTT. It encodes CATNNAGWLGNQPQHF.

On this clone itself: Different DNA sequences within this sample yield the same CDR3. This chain connects TRBV7-6 to TRBJ2-1; D unclear. CDR1 is SGHVS and CDR2 is FNYEAQ in the germline V gene. The V end was cut by 1 base, the J end by 7 bases, with 8 bases between. The CDR3 is 13 amino acids. The CDR3 region is CASSLGGLNEQFF. DNA of the CDR3: TGTGCCAGCAGCTTAGGGGGATTGAATGAGCAGTTCTTC. Filled out from reference TRBV7-6 and TRBJ2-1, the complete variable domain reads GAGVSQSPRYKVTKRGQDVALRCDPISGHVSLYWYRQALGQGPEFLTYFNYEAQQDKSGLPNDRFSAERPEGSISTLTIQRTEQRDSAMYRCASSLGGLNEQFFGPGTRLTVL.

This sequence joins TRBV18 and TRBJ1-2; tentative D call: TRBD1 (5 bases). V was pared by 3 bases and J by 8 bases, with 16 bases between. The length of the CDR3 is 14 residues. CDR1 and CDR2 (germline): KGHSH, LQKENI. DNA of the CDR3: TGTGCCAGCTCACCGCGGGACGGCGAGGGAGGCTACACCTTC. It encodes CASSPRDGEGGYTF.

V gene TRBV7-8 combines with J gene TRBJ2-5, with 8 positions matching TRBD1. The J segment lost 5 bases and the V segment lost 5 bases, leaving 10 bases of the junction unmatched. CDR1 is SGHVS and CDR2 is FQNEAQ in the germline V gene. The CDR3 is made up of 15 amino acids. The CDR3 DNA reads TGTGCCAGCAGCCCCCGCCCAGGGGGCGCCGAGACCCAGTACTTC. Translating gives CASSPRPGGAETQYF. Variable domain in full (rest from reference TRBV7-8 and TRBJ2-5): GAGVSQSPRYKVAKRGQDVALRCDPISGHVSLFWYQQALGQGPEFLTYFQNEAQLDKSGLPSDRFFAERPEGSVSTLKIQRTQQEDSAVYLCASSPRPGGAETQYFGPGTRLLVL.

V gene TRBV19 combines with J gene TRBJ1-1; 8 bases match TRBD1. Germline V gene lookup returns CDR1 LNHDA and CDR2 SQIVND (reference sequence). Unmatched junction bases numbered 7, after V lost 6 bases and J lost 4 bases. The CDR3 contains 14 residues. CDR3 bases: TGTGCCAGTAGGGGCAGGGGGCAGGGCACTGAAGCTTTCTTT. This encodes CASRGRGQGTEAFF.

The chain recombines TRBV27 with TRBJ1-5; 9 bases line up with TRBD1. Germline CDR1 MNHEY, CDR2 SMNVEV (reference sequence). The junction had 7 bases not matched to a gene; V was cut back by 9 bases and J by 1 base. The CDR3 runs to 15 residues. CDR3 residues: CASGTGPSSNQPQHF. The CDR3 DNA reads as TGTGCCAGTGGGACAGGGCCCTCGAGCAATCAGCCCCAGCATTTT.

This clone has only one observation. The chain carries TRBV5-4 and TRBJ1-2; 10 bases align to TRBD1. Unmatched junction bases numbered 9, after V lost 4 bases and J lost 6 bases. This CDR3 is 15 amino acids long. CDR1 and CDR2 from the germline V gene are SGHNT and YYREEE (reference sequence). The chain's CDR3 is CASSPIDRGRDGYTF. The CDR3 bases are TGTGCCAGCAGCCCGATTGACAGGGGGCGAGATGGCTACACCTTC.

The chain uses TRBV11-2 and TRBJ2-7; possible D gene TRBD2, 5 bases. The germline gives CDR1 SGHAT, CDR2 FQNNGV. This CDR3 region has 16 residues. V shed 3 bases and J shed 4 bases, with 19 bases lying between them. CDR3 sequence reads: CASSLMAPPAGYEQYF. The DNA for the CDR3 is TGTGCCAGCAGCTTGATGGCTCCCCCGGCGGGTTACGAGCAGTACTTC.

The chain employs TRBV6-6 and TRBJ2-3, with 7 bases aligning to TRBD2. CDR1 MNHNY and CDR2 SVGAGI come from the germline V gene (reference sequence). V shed 5 bases, J shed 1 base, and the junction held 0 bases outside the gene matches. This CDR3 is 13 amino acids long. CDR3 in DNA: TGTGCCAGCAGTCTAGCGGGCACAGATACGCAGTATTTT. It is translated as CASSLAGTDTQYF.

This chain uses TRBV19 with TRBJ2-2; tentative D call: TRBD1 (6 bases). V was shortened by 9 bases and J by 1 base, with 9 bases between the two germline ends. CDR3 length: 13 amino acids. The V gene's germline CDR1 is LNHDA and CDR2 SQIVND (reference sequence). CDR3 nucleotides: TGTGCCAGCAGGGGACAGAACACCGGGGAGCTGTTTTTT. Protein sequence: CASRGQNTGELFF.

This chain links TRBV9 with TRBJ2-1; tentatively, D is TRBD1 (6 bases). V shed 0 bases and J shed 9 bases, with 28 bases lying between them. Germline V gives CDR1 SGDLS, CDR2 YYNGEE. The CDR3 spans 19 residues. In DNA form, the CDR3 reads TGTGCCAGCAGCGTAGGTCTGAAGCAGACAGGAGCCTATCGAGCTGAGCAGTTCTTC. Encoded protein: CASSVGLKQTGAYRAEQFF.

The rearrangement links TRBV28 to TRBJ2-7; 9 bases fit TRBD1. This CDR3 comprises 14 residues. Trimming removed 8 bases from V and 5 bases from J; junction bases left unmatched: 10. Per the germline V gene, CDR1 is MDHEN and CDR2 is SYDVKM. The CDR3: CASVPGTGSNEQYF. In DNA form, the CDR3 reads TGTGCCAGCGTTCCGGGGACAGGGTCTAACGAGCAGTACTTC.

V usage is TRBV6-2 or TRBV6-3 and J usage is TRBJ2-3; 7 bases are a match to TRBD1. V dropped 5 bases and J dropped 5; count of bases not matched to a gene: 1. CDR1 is MNHEY and CDR2 is SVGEGT in the germline V gene. The CDR3 contains 12 residues. CDR3 protein: CASSNRGDTQYF. The CDR3 region has the DNA TGTGCCAGCAGTAACAGGGGAGATACGCAGTATTTT.

The chain uses TRBV6-2 or TRBV6-3 and TRBJ1-6, with D hard to call. Trimming took off 2 bases at V and 0 bases at J, with 14 bases between the two ends. The CDR3 contains 18 residues. CDR1 and CDR2 from the germline V gene are MNHEY and SVGEGT. The CDR3 DNA follows: TGTGCCAGCAGTTACCCCGGAAGGGCCCTCTCCTATAATTCACCCCTCCACTTT. As protein: CASSYPGRALSYNSPLHF.

The CDR3 coding sequence is TGTGCCAGTAGTATAAGGACCACCTACGAGCAGTACTTC. Its translation is CASSIRTTYEQYF. The chain uses TRBV19 and TRBJ2-7; D call uncertain. Trimming removed 2 bases at V and 2 bases at J, with 7 bases between. Germline assignment: CDR1 LNHDA and CDR2 SQIVND (reference sequence). This CDR3 comprises 13 residues.

The chain combines TRBV28 with TRBJ2-2; unclear D gene. Trimming shortened V by 6 bases and J by 12 bases, and 17 bases separated the two germline ends. The germline V gene has CDR1 MDHEN and CDR2 SYDVKM. The CDR3 is 13 residues long. The CDR3 region has the DNA TGTGCCAGCAGCACCTCTGCCGAAGGAAAGCTGTTTTTT. As protein: CASSTSAEGKLFF. The full variable domain, with the rest looked up from reference TRBV28 and TRBJ2-2, is DVKVTQSSRYLVKRTGEKVFLECVQDMDHENMFWYRQDPGLGLRLIYFSYDVKMKEKGDIPEGYSVSREKKERFSLILESASTNQTSMYLCASSTSAEGKLFFGEGSRLTVL.

The chain recombines TRBV3-1 (or the pseudogene TRBV3-2) with TRBJ1-2; D gene uncertain. The length of the CDR3 is 14 residues. Trimming cost V 6 bases and J 6 bases, with 17 bases left between them. Germline-derived CDR1 and CDR2 are LGHDT and YNNKEL (reference sequence). The CDR3 DNA reads TGTGCCAGCAGTATTTTTGATGGGGTCGATGGCTACACCTTC. Translating it yields CASSIFDGVDGYTF.

This chain joins TRBV7-9 and TRBJ2-5, with 10 bases fitting TRBD1. The CDR3 length is 14 residues. V lost 5 bases and J lost 4; bases outside the gene matches: 4. Per the germline V gene, CDR1 is SEHNR and CDR2 is FQNEAQ (reference sequence). CDR3 DNA: TGTGCCAGCAGCCTGACAGGGGGCGCAGAGACCCAGTACTTC. Residues: CASSLTGGAETQYF.

The rearrangement joins TRBV29-1 to TRBJ1-6; a possible D gene is TRBD1 (5 bases). V was pared by 4 bases and J by 7 bases, with 11 bases between. The CDR3 totals 13 residues. Germline V gene data show CDR1 as SQVTM and CDR2 as ANQGSEA. The CDR3 protein is CSVGFRENSPLHF. The CDR3 region has the DNA TGCAGCGTTGGTTTCAGGGAGAATTCACCCCTCCACTTT. Full variable domain (remainder filled in from reference TRBV29-1 and TRBJ1-6): SAVISQKPSRDICQRGTSLTIQCQVDSQVTMMFWYRQQPGQSLTLIATANQGSEATYESGFVIDKFPISRPNLTFSTLTVSNMSPEDSSIYLCSVGFRENSPLHFGNGTRLTVT.

Comments on this clone: Other DNA sequences in this sample translate to the same CDR3. The genes are TRBV18 and TRBJ1-5; the D is unclear. Germline CDR1 and CDR2: KGHSH and LQKENI. Trimming removed 3 bases from V and 4 bases from J, with 7 bases in between. The length of the CDR3 is 13 residues. The CDR3 here is CASSPGRNQPQHF. CDR3 bases: TGTGCCAGCTCACCGGGCAGAAATCAGCCCCAGCATTTT.

The chain joins TRBV29-1 to TRBJ1-1, with D uncertain. Germline lookup yields CDR1 SQVTM and CDR2 ANQGSEA. Trimming stripped 5 bases from V and 2 bases from J, with 9 bases between. The CDR3 covers 12 residues. CDR3 DNA: TGCAGCGTTCTTACAGACAACACTGAAGCTTTCTTT. It translates to CSVLTDNTEAFF.

A note on this clone: The DNA is omitted, as the CDR3 cannot be located on it reliably, and the CDR3 follows TCRdb's listing. V usage is TRBV27 and J usage is TRBJ1-2. The CDR3 sequence runs 14 residues, both termini included. Per the germline V gene, CDR1 is MNHEY and CDR2 is SMNVEV (reference sequence). This CDR3 is CAVRRSASNYGYTF.

The rearrangement uses TRBV28 and TRBJ2-2; D possibly corresponds to TRBD1 (5 bases). Trimming stripped 7 bases from V and 3 bases from J, with 15 bases between. Germline V gene lookup returns CDR1 MDHEN and CDR2 SYDVKM. CDR3 length: 15 amino acids. This chain's CDR3 is CASTPETDYTGELFF. The CDR3, as DNA: TGTGCCAGCACCCCTGAGACAGACTACACCGGGGAGCTGTTTTTT.

The chain is built from TRBV4-1 and TRBJ1-4; D is possibly TRBD1 (5 bases). The CDR3 is made up of 15 amino acids. CDR1 MGHRA and CDR2 YSYEKL come from the germline V gene. Trimming stripped 4 bases from V and 2 bases from J, with 11 bases between. The CDR3 coding sequence is TGCGCCAGCAGCCTCGGACACAGGACTAATGAAAAACTGTTTTTT. Translated: CASSLGHRTNEKLFF.

The chain recombines TRBV18 with TRBJ2-1; 7 positions agree with TRBD2. The trim removed 3 bases at V and 3 bases at J, leaving 5 bases unmatched. Germline values: CDR1 KGHSH, CDR2 LQKENI. The CDR3 totals 15 residues. The CDR3 spells CASSPSAGVYNEQFF. Written as DNA, the CDR3 is TGTGCCAGCTCACCGAGCGCGGGGGTCTACAATGAGCAGTTCTTC.

V is TRBV24-1 and J is TRBJ2-1; 7 nucleotides agree with TRBD2. Germline-derived CDR1 and CDR2 are KGHDR and SFDVKD. V shed 0 bases, J shed 3 bases, and the junction held 4 bases outside the gene matches. This CDR3 is 16 amino acids long. Here the CDR3 reads CATSDLAGENYNEQFF. The CDR3 DNA is TGTGCCACCAGTGATTTGGCGGGGGAGAACTACAATGAGCAGTTCTTC.